This T cell receptor (beta chain) is drawn from a study of Ad26.COV2.S vaccination and SARS-CoV-2 variants. Study overall: Enrollment placed the donor in the COV1001 Ad26.COV2.S trial arm.

The treatment denotes: around 19 received Ad26.COV2.S at low or high dose, single or two shots; 5 received placebo; per-sample allocation not given. Day 63 after the first vaccine or placebo injection was the time point for sampling. With V trimmed by 6 bases and J by 1 base, 9 bases remained unmatched. Per germline, CDR1 SGHVS and CDR2 FNYEAQ. The CDR3 runs to 16 residues. Assay: immunoSEQ multiplex PCR; the TCRdb copy retains only in-frame clones and omits some. The sample has 380,000 or so clones; about four fifths are singletons. General observations from the study: Marked by substantial breadth, spike-specific CD8+ and CD4+ T cell responses were reportedly seen after vaccination. The TCR breadth and depth analyses may have produced an underestimate of total T cell responses.

Note on this clone: What it recognizes is unknown.

The sequence came from a person between 18 and 60 years old who received the Ad26.COV2.S COVID-19 vaccine or a placebo. This chain uses TRBV7-6 with TRBJ1-5; the match to TRBD1 covers 7 bases. The sample was peripheral blood, taken in a trial of Ad26.COV2.S vaccine versus placebo. The CDR3 region is CASSSQGPGSNQPQHF. The CDR3 region has the DNA TGTGCCAGCAGTTCACAGGGGCCGGGCAGCAATCAGCCCCAGCATTTT.